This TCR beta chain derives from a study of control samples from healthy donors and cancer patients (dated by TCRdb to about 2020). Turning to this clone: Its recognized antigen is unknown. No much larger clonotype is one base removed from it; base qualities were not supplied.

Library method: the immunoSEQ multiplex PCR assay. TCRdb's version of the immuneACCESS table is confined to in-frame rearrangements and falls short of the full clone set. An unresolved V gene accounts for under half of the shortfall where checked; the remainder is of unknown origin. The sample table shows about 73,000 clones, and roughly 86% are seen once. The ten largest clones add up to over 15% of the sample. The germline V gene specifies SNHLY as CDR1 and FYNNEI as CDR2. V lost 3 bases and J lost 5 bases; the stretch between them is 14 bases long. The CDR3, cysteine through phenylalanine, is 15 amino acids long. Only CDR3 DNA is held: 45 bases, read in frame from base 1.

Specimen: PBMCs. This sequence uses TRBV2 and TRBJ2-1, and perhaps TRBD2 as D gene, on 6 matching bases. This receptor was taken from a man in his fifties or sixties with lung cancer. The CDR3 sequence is CASSEGLALHNEQFF. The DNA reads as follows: TGTGCCAGCAGTGAGGGGCTAGCGCTTCACAATGAGCAGTTCTTC. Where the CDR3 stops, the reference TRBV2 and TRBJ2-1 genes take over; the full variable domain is EPEVTQTPSHQVTQMGQEVILRCVPISNHLYFYWYRQILGQKVEFLVSFYNNEISEKSEIFDDQFSVERPDGSNFTLKIRSTKLEDSAMYFCASSEGLALHNEQFFGPGTRLTVL.